This TCR beta chain came from a study of blood T cell repertoires in COVID-19. Study-wide context: From the United States, Italy and Spain came samples of acute and convalescent COVID-19. T cells, B-cell-depleted T cells, or PBMCs supplied cDNA or gDNA.

Authors' data handling: Reference gene primer amplification gave estimated nucleated cell counts. The data were produced by immunoSEQ multiplex PCR, yet TCRdb's version contains in-frame clones alone and is incomplete. Clone size and V and J calls were adopted from that table, with D and trimming inferred from the DNA. The sample has over 200,000 clones; about 86% are singletons. The CDR3 has 17 residues. The receptor's source is an older man with acute or convalescent COVID-19. The rearrangement links TRBV21-1 to TRBJ1-2; the D call in the table, TRBD1, was not verified against the DNA. TRBV21-1 is listed as a pseudogene. The sample was peripheral blood. CDR3 DNA sequence: TGTGCCAGCAGGGGCACCGGGACAGGGGAACAAGAATCTGGCTACACCTTC. Its translation is CASRGTGTGEQESGYTF.